This T cell receptor beta chain originates from a study of a mutant IDH1 vaccine in newly diagnosed glioma. Study overall: The therapy given earlier, which was standard therapy, consisted of radiotherapy, temozolomide, or both, and most of the patients received both.

CDR1 and CDR2 from the germline V gene are SGHRS and YFSETQ. CDR3 length: 15 amino acids. V was shortened by 5 bases and J by 1 base, with 14 bases between the two germline ends. Sequencing was performed with immunoSEQ multiplex PCR; in TCRdb, only in-frame clones are kept and a portion is missing. Of about 48,000 clones listed, around 85% are singletons. This clone has just one count. What it binds is not known. Time point of the sample: week 35, safety follow-up. Topical imiquimod was applied with each vaccine dose, which held 300 ug of mutant IDH1 20-mer peptide. The sample in question was PBMCs, obtained from a glioma patient whose treatment included an IDH1 peptide vaccine. The TCR comes from a man aged 35-49 years with glioma. The V and J genes are TRBV5-1 and TRBJ2-3, with D tentatively TRBD1 or TRBD2 (5 bases each). CDR3 region: CASRFGARGTDTQYF. Written as DNA, the CDR3 is TGCGCCAGCAGGTTCGGGGCGCGGGGCACAGATACGCAGTATTTT.